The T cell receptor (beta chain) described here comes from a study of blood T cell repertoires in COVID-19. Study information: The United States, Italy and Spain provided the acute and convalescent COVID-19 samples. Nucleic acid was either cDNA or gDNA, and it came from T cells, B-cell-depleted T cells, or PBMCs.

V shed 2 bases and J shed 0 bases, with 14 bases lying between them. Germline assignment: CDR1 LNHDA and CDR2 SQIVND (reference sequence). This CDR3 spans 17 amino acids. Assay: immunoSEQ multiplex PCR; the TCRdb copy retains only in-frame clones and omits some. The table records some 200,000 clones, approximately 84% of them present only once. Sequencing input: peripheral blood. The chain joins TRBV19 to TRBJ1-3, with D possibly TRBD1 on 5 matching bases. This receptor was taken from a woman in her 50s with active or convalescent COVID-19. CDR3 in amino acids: CASSIFWTSSSGNTIYF. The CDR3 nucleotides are TGTGCCAGTAGTATATTTTGGACATCCAGCTCTGGAAACACCATATATTTT. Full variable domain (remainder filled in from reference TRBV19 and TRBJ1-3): DGGITQSPKYLFRKEGQNVTLSCEQNLNHDAMYWYRQDPGQGLRLIYYSQIVNDFQKGDIAEGYSVSREKKESFPLTVTSAQKNPTAFYLCASSIFWTSSSGNTIYFGEGSWLTVV.